A single sample gave rise to the 26 T cell receptor beta chains below, sequenced in a study of blood T cells in healthy people across ages. A second PCR, run for 7 to 11 cycles, used a sample-barcoded 5' primer plus a J-beta primer mix. TCRdb analysed the 5' RACE reads with MiXCR anew, one entry per CDR3 protein. The data contain around 650,000 distinct CDR3 sequences, 35% to 50% of them singletons. The sequenced sample was blood. The source is an elderly man in good health.

This clonotype has only a few counts. The V and J genes are TRBV27 and TRBJ2-7; 7 positions match TRBD2. The CDR3 consists of 17 residues. The J segment lost 0 bases and the V segment lost 1 base, leaving 9 bases of the junction unmatched. Per the germline V gene, CDR1 is MNHEY and CDR2 is SMNVEV (reference sequence). CDR3 nucleotide sequence: TGTGCCAGCAGTTTATTTTATCCGGGGGGAGGCTCCTACGAGCAGTACTTC. Amino acids: CASSLFYPGGGSYEQYF.

This chain links TRBV7-9 with TRBJ2-1; a weak D match, TRBD2 (6 bases). Germline values: CDR1 SEHNR, CDR2 FQNEAQ (reference sequence). This CDR3 is built from 16 residues. V was cut by 5 bases and J by 3 bases, with 17 bases left in between. The CDR3 sequence: CASSLTGGTRYNEQFF. The CDR3 nucleotides are TGTGCCAGCAGCCTTACTGGCGGGACTCGCTACAATGAGCAGTTCTTC. Full variable domain (outside the CDR3, taken from reference TRBV7-9 and TRBJ2-1): DTGVSQNPRHKITKRGQNVTFRCDPISEHNRLYWYRQTLGQGPEFLTYFQNEAQLEKSRLLSDRFSAERPKGSFSTLEIQRTEQGDSAMYLCASSLTGGTRYNEQFFGPGTRLTVL.

This sequence joins TRBV27 and TRBJ2-7, with 7 bases identical to TRBD1. The CDR3 loop spans 15 amino acids. V gave up 3 bases and J gave up 6 bases; unmatched junction bases: 11. Germline V gene lookup returns CDR1 MNHEY and CDR2 SMNVEV (reference sequence). CDR3 residues: CASSFDRDSRSEQYF. The CDR3 DNA follows: TGTGCCAGCAGTTTCGATAGGGACAGTCGATCCGAGCAGTACTTC.

This clonotype has at least ten counts. The chain couples TRBV10-3 to TRBJ2-3; the D gene is possibly TRBD2 (6 bases). V was trimmed by 2 bases and J by 0 bases, leaving 15 bases between them. Germline CDR1 is ENHRY and CDR2 is SYGVKD. This CDR3 is 17 amino acids long. The CDR3: CAISEGGGGTSTDTQYF. The CDR3, as DNA: TGTGCCATCAGTGAGGGTGGCGGAGGGACTAGCACAGATACGCAGTATTTT.

The genes are TRBV6-5 and TRBJ2-7; TRBD2 matches 11 bases. The V segment lost 0 bases and the J segment 2 bases; nucleotides outside the gene matches: 9. The germline V gene encodes CDR1 MNHEY and CDR2 SVGAGI. The CDR3 length is 18 residues. CDR3 in amino acids: CASSYSRVAGGRTYEQYF. CDR3 in DNA: TGTGCCAGCAGTTACTCCCGGGTAGCGGGAGGGAGGACCTACGAGCAGTACTTC.

V is TRBV6-2 or TRBV6-3 and J is TRBJ2-7, with a weak D call TRBD2 (5 bases). The germline gives CDR1 MNHEY, CDR2 SVGEGT. This CDR3 region has 12 residues. V lost 4 bases and J lost 4, with 8 bases in between. The chain's CDR3 is CASSSGDYEQYF. As DNA, the CDR3 is TGTGCCAGCAGTTCCGGGGATTACGAGCAGTACTTC.

This clonotype occurred a few times. CDR3 sequence: CSARPTGLYEQYF. The CDR3 bases are TGCAGTGCTCGCCCGACAGGGCTCTACGAGCAGTACTTC. V is TRBV20-1 and J is TRBJ2-7, with 7 bases lining up with TRBD1. CDR3 length equals 13 residues. Germline V gives CDR1 DFQATT, CDR2 SNEGSKA (reference sequence). V shed 5 bases and J 3 bases; nucleotides not matched to a gene: 7.

This chain connects TRBV7-2 to TRBJ1-5; a weak D match, TRBD1 (5 bases). The CDR3 runs to 13 residues. With 4 bases removed from V and 8 bases from J, the gap between germline ends came to 12 bases. The V gene's germline CDR1 is SGHTA and CDR2 FQGNSA. DNA of the CDR3: TGTGCCAGCAGCTCTGGCAGGGTTGAGCCCCAGCATTTT. It is translated as CASSSGRVEPQHF.

This clonotype was found a few times. This chain links TRBV4-3 with TRBJ2-5; no clear D gene. The better agreement between TRBJ2-7 and the DNA end casts doubt on the J call. CDR3 size: 14 residues. The germline gives CDR1 LGHNA, CDR2 YSLEER. The CDR3 loop reads CASSQGRRSYEQYF. CDR3 nucleotides: TGCGCCAGCAGCCAAGGTAGGCGGTCTTACGAGCAGTACTTC.

In regard to this clonotype: It may be a read error: a sequence one base away is much more abundant. The DNA of the CDR3 is TGCAGCGTTGAAGATCTTACTAGCGGAGGCGGTGGGACCCAGTTCTTC. This encodes CSVEDLTSGGGGTQFF. The chain is built from TRBV29-1 and TRBJ2-1; the match to TRBD2 covers 8 bases. The junction had 17 bases not matched to a gene; V was cut back by 0 bases and J by 13 bases. The CDR3 length is 16 residues. Germline V gives CDR1 SQVTM, CDR2 ANQGSEA.

As concerns this clonotype: An end of the junction differs from the germline gene, which may be a read error. The chain joins TRBV5-6 to TRBJ2-5; no definite D call. CDR3 length equals 16 residues. Germline CDR1 reads SGHDT; CDR2 reads YYEEEE. The CDR3 DNA follows: TGTGCCAGCAGCCGAGGCCCTTCAGAGTACCAAGAGGCCCAGTACTTC. Its translation: CASSRGPSEYQEAQYF.

The CDR3 region is CSASDRGTSGFNEQFF. The CDR3 DNA is TGCAGTGCTAGTGATAGGGGGACTAGCGGTTTCAATGAGCAGTTCTTC. This sequence joins TRBV20-1 and TRBJ2-1, with 11 positions matching TRBD2. CDR1 is DFQATT, CDR2 SNEGSKA, per germline (reference sequence). There are 16 residues in the CDR3. With V trimmed by 3 bases and J by 6 bases, 10 bases remained unmatched.

This clonotype was picked up many times. The chain is built from TRBV2 and TRBJ2-3; D call uncertain. The germline V gene encodes CDR1 SNHLY and CDR2 FYNNEI. The V and J ends lost 1 base and 6 bases respectively, with 8 bases between them. The CDR3 extends over 13 amino acids. CDR3 sequence (DNA): TGTGCCAGCAGTGAAGACGGTCCGGATACGCAGTATTTT. The encoded protein is CASSEDGPDTQYF.

Points on this clonotype: A much larger clone is a single base away; this may be a read error. V and J are TRBV7-2 and TRBJ1-6, with D hard to call. CDR3 length: 17 amino acids. Germline V lookup: CDR1 SGHTA, CDR2 FQGNSA. The CDR3 here is CASSVARTGGTNSPLHF. CDR3 nucleotides: TGTGCCAGCAGCGTAGCAAGGACCGGCGGAACAAATTCACCCCTCCACTTT.

The chain recombines TRBV10-3 with TRBJ2-1; D is undetermined. Near its end, the DNA agrees better with TRBJ2-7, so the J call may be wrong. Germline lookup yields CDR1 ENHRY and CDR2 SYGVKD. This CDR3 comprises 15 residues. The CDR3 DNA follows: TGTGCCATCAGTGAGGCCGCTAGAGCATACAATGAGCAGTACTTC. It encodes CAISEAARAYNEQYF.

CDR3 loop: CASSLQGAHTDTQYF. CDR3 coding DNA: TGTGCCAGCAGCCTACAGGGGGCCCACACAGATACGCAGTATTTT. V usage is TRBV7-6 and J usage is TRBJ2-3, with 9 positions matching TRBD1. V lost 5 bases and J lost 2; bases outside the gene matches: 5. This CDR3 contains 15 residues. In germline, CDR1 is SGHVS, CDR2 FNYEAQ.

The chain joins TRBV6-5 to TRBJ2-2; 9 bases fit TRBD2. J was trimmed by 6 bases and V by 6 bases; bases with no gene match: 5. This CDR3 has 14 residues. Germline CDR1 is MNHEY and CDR2 is SVGAGI. This CDR3 reads CASRKREAAGELFF. CDR3 sequence (DNA): TGTGCCAGCAGAAAGCGGGAGGCGGCCGGGGAGCTGTTTTTT.

This clonotype was seen a few times. The chain has TRBV7-2 and TRBJ2-5; 9 positions agree with TRBD1. Germline V CDR1 and CDR2: SGHTA, FQGNSA. This CDR3 has 14 amino acids. V gave up 2 bases and J gave up 7 bases; unmatched junction bases: 5. The CDR3 sequence is CASSLQVDRGTQYF. As DNA, the CDR3 is TGTGCCAGCAGCTTACAGGTGGACAGGGGGACCCAGTACTTC.

In its sample, this clonotype was seen a few times. The chain uses TRBV12-3 or TRBV12-4 and TRBJ1-2; D unclear. The ends were cut back, 6 bases at V and 6 bases at J, with 14 bases in the middle. This CDR3 is 13 amino acids long. CDR3 in amino acids: CASRPLVKDGYTF. The CDR3 DNA follows: TGTGCCAGCAGGCCATTGGTGAAGGATGGCTACACCTTC.

The chain carries TRBV18 and TRBJ2-7; D may correspond to TRBD1 or TRBD2 (5 bases each). The germline V and J ends were trimmed by 4 bases and 7 bases, with 20 bases remaining between them. Germline V CDR1 and CDR2: KGHSH, LQKENI. There are 15 residues in the CDR3. The CDR3 protein is CASSLGTAGPNEQYF. For the CDR3, the DNA is TGTGCCAGCTCACTGGGGACGGCAGGGCCTAATGAGCAGTACTTC.

This clonotype appeared a few times. The chain links TRBV29-1 to TRBJ2-3, with D uncertain. CDR3 length: 10 amino acids. Between the trimmed V and J ends, which lost 1 base and 5 bases, there was a span of 1 base. Germline lookup yields CDR1 SQVTM and CDR2 ANQGSEA. The chain's CDR3 is CSVEVDTQYF. Here the CDR3 DNA reads TGCAGCGTTGAAGTAGATACGCAGTATTTT.

The chain employs TRBV27 and TRBJ2-7; D is possibly TRBD1 (6 bases). Trimming shortened V by 2 bases and J by 0 bases, and 11 bases separated the two germline ends. The CDR3 has 15 amino acids. Looked up from germline, CDR1 is MNHEY and CDR2 is SMNVEV (reference sequence). The CDR3 loop reads CASSLGQTLSYEQYF. The CDR3 DNA reads TGTGCCAGCAGTTTAGGACAGACCCTCTCCTACGAGCAGTACTTC.

The sample holds many counts of this clonotype. The chain uses TRBV29-1 and TRBJ2-7; a possible D gene is TRBD1 (8 bases). Germline lookup yields CDR1 SQVTM and CDR2 ANQGSEA. Trimming stripped 6 bases from V and 5 bases from J, with 14 bases between. The CDR3 contains 12 residues. CDR3: CSVDRGGNEQYF. As DNA, the CDR3 is TGCAGCGTAGACAGGGGAGGGAACGAGCAGTACTTC.

This CDR3 is CASSRTSPDEQYF. The CDR3 nucleotides read TGTGCCAGCAGCCGTACTAGCCCCGATGAGCAGTACTTC. V and J are TRBV28 and TRBJ2-5; tentative D call: TRBD2 (6 bases). Germline CDR1 MDHEN, CDR2 SYDVKM. This CDR3 spans 13 amino acids. With 6 bases removed from V and 11 bases from J, the gap between germline ends came to 19 bases.

There are a few counts of this clonotype. CDR3 sequence reads: CSARINLASGYTF. The CDR3 DNA follows: TGCAGTGCTAGGATCAATCTGGCCTCCGGCTACACCTTC. The chain carries TRBV20-1 and TRBJ1-2; no clear D. Trimming pared 3 bases from V and 8 bases from J, leaving 16 bases between. The V gene's germline CDR1 is DFQATT and CDR2 SNEGSKA (reference sequence). The CDR3 is 13 amino acids.

This clonotype was seen more than once but under ten times. The V and J genes are TRBV4-2 and TRBJ1-2; 9 bases align to TRBD1. This CDR3 region has 14 residues. Germline CDR1 reads LGHNA; CDR2 reads YNFKEQ. The V segment lost 5 bases and the J segment 7 bases; nucleotides outside the gene matches: 8. CDR3 bases: TGTGCCAGCAGCGGTAACAGGGGGCTCGCTGGCTACACCTTC. Protein product: CASSGNRGLAGYTF.